Following are 20 T cell receptor beta chains from one sample sequenced in a study of identical twins. TCRdb reanalysed the 5' RACE reads using MiXCR and keeps one entry per CDR3 protein. The profile covers some 500,000 distinct CDR3 sequences, with around 15% appearing a single time and more than 0.8% taken by the ten largest. This same sample was also part of a study on yellow fever vaccine responses in identical twins.

The sequenced sample was CD4+ T cells sorted from blood. All receptors derive from a woman aged 18-29 years in good health.

This clonotype showed up many times. The chain recombines TRBV2 with TRBJ1-5, with 11 nucleotides matching TRBD1. The germline V gene encodes CDR1 SNHLY and CDR2 FYNNEI. V lost 6 bases, J lost 4 bases, and 2 bases stayed unmatched. The CDR3 contains 14 residues. As DNA, the CDR3 is TGTGCCAGCAGCGGACAGGGGGCGAATCAGCCCCAGCATTTT. Translation gives CASSGQGANQPQHF.

This chain uses TRBV7-2 with TRBJ2-1; 8 bases align to TRBD2. CDR3 length: 17 amino acids. Trimming cost V 1 base and J 4 bases; bases outside gene matches: 9. Germline lookup yields CDR1 SGHTA and CDR2 FQGNSA. The CDR3 sequence is CASSLVGTLAEYNEQFF. CDR3 DNA sequence: TGTGCCAGCAGCTTAGTGGGGACACTAGCGGAGTACAATGAGCAGTTCTTC.

Remarks on this clonotype: Just one base apart from a much larger clone, this may be a read error. V gene TRBV3-1 combines with J gene TRBJ1-4; D unresolved. Germline CDR1 LGHDT, CDR2 YNNKEL (reference sequence). The CDR3 length is 15 residues. The CDR3 DNA follows: TGTGCCACCAGCCAAGTCCAAGGGTCTGGTGAAAAACTGTTTTTT. Its translation is CATSQVQGSGEKLFF. Full variable domain (outside the CDR3, taken from reference TRBV3-1 and TRBJ1-4): DTAVSQTPKYLVTQMGNDKSIKCEQNLGHDTMYWYKQDSKKFLKIMFSYNNKELIINETVPNRFSPKSPDKAHLNLHINSLELGDSAVYFCATSQVQGSGEKLFFGSGTQLSVL.

The chain uses TRBV12-3 or TRBV12-4 and TRBJ2-1; perhaps TRBD1 as D (5 bases). This CDR3 comprises 14 residues. Trimming took off 2 bases at V and 5 bases at J, with 10 bases between the two ends. The CDR3 here is CASSLTGGNNEQFF. CDR3 sequence (DNA): TGTGCCAGCAGTTTAACAGGTGGGAACAATGAGCAGTTCTTC.

In its sample, this clonotype was seen a few times. The gene calls are TRBV3-1 and TRBJ2-7, with 12 bases identical to TRBD2. The CDR3 loop spans 13 amino acids. V dropped 1 base and J dropped 11; count of bases not matched to a gene: 3. The germline CDR1 and CDR2 sequences are LGHDT and YNNKEL (reference sequence). CDR3 residues: CASSQGLAGAEYF. CDR3 in DNA: TGTGCCAGCAGCCAAGGACTAGCGGGGGCGGAGTACTTC.

This clonotype has ten or more counts. V is TRBV5-1 and J is TRBJ2-1; either TRBD1 or TRBD2 may supply D (5 bases each). The V and J ends lost 5 bases and 0 bases respectively, with 12 bases between them. Germline CDR1 is SGHRS and CDR2 is YFSETQ. This CDR3 comprises 15 residues. The CDR3: CASRWDPSSYNEQFF. Here the CDR3 DNA reads TGCGCCAGCAGGTGGGACCCGAGCTCCTACAATGAGCAGTTCTTC.

This clonotype was detected a few times. This chain uses TRBV12-3 or TRBV12-4 with TRBJ2-1; maybe TRBD2 (6 bases). This CDR3 has 16 residues. Trimming took 5 bases from V and 4 from J, leaving 18 bases between them. The CDR3 protein is CASSPRSGTHYNEQFF. CDR3 nucleotide sequence: TGTGCCAGCAGTCCTCGTTCGGGGACTCATTACAATGAGCAGTTCTTC.

The chain is built from TRBV13 and TRBJ2-5; D not resolved. The V end lost 0 bases, the J end lost 2 bases, and 10 bases lay between the germline ends. This CDR3 has 15 amino acids. Germline loops: CDR1 PRHDT, CDR2 FYEKMQ (reference sequence). The CDR3 loop is CASSLGAGQQETQYF. The CDR3 coding sequence is TGTGCCAGCAGCTTAGGGGCAGGTCAACAAGAGACCCAGTACTTC.

In its sample, this clonotype was seen a few times. The V gene is TRBV4-2, the J gene TRBJ2-3; the D gene is possibly TRBD1 (5 bases). Germline CDR1 and CDR2: LGHNA and YNFKEQ. This CDR3 spans 16 amino acids. With 4 bases removed from V and 2 bases from J, the gap between germline ends came to 16 bases. This CDR3 reads CASSPGAGANTDTQYF. CDR3 bases: TGTGCCAGCAGCCCGGGCGCTGGGGCTAACACAGATACGCAGTATTTT.

This clonotype was counted at least ten times. This chain connects TRBV4-3 to TRBJ1-2; no firm D call. This CDR3 contains 15 residues. The germline V and J ends were trimmed by 1 base and 3 bases, with 12 bases remaining between them. Germline CDR1 and CDR2: LGHNA and YSLEER. The CDR3 region is CASSQGTARDYGYTF. For the CDR3, the DNA is TGCGCCAGCAGCCAAGGAACGGCCCGGGACTATGGCTACACCTTC.

This clonotype was recorded a few times. The genes are TRBV7-9 and TRBJ2-1; 7 bases match TRBD2. This CDR3 has 13 residues. CDR1 SEHNR and CDR2 FQNEAQ come from the germline V gene (reference sequence). V was pared by 3 bases and J by 9 bases, with 5 bases of the junction left unmatched. CDR3 amino acids: CASSFTPGGEQFF. CDR3 in DNA: TGTGCCAGCAGCTTCACACCGGGGGGTGAGCAGTTCTTC. Variable domain in full (rest from reference TRBV7-9 and TRBJ2-1): DTGVSQNPRHKITKRGQNVTFRCDPISEHNRLYWYRQTLGQGPEFLTYFQNEAQLEKSRLLSDRFSAERPKGSFSTLEIQRTEQGDSAMYLCASSFTPGGEQFFGPGTRLTVL.

This rearrangement joins TRBV29-1 to TRBJ2-6; perhaps TRBD2 as D (6 bases). The CDR3 loop spans 15 amino acids. V lost 4 bases to trimming and J lost 0 bases, with 10 bases between them. CDR1 is SQVTM, CDR2 ANQGSEA, per germline. The CDR3: CSVAVGGSGANVLTF. The CDR3 coding sequence is TGCAGCGTTGCGGTGGGGGGCTCTGGGGCCAACGTCCTGACTTTC.

The chain joins TRBV28 to TRBJ2-1, with D possibly matching TRBD1 (5 bases). This CDR3 is built from 16 residues. Germline assignment: CDR1 MDHEN and CDR2 SYDVKM. V was cut by 8 bases and J by 6 bases, with 23 bases left in between. CDR3 protein: CASLRGRVRFGNEQFF. DNA of the CDR3: TGTGCCAGCTTACGTGGCAGGGTACGGTTTGGCAATGAGCAGTTCTTC.

J is TRBJ2-5 and V is TRBV11-2; the D call may be TRBD1 or TRBD2 (5 bases each). From germline, CDR1 is SGHAT and CDR2 FQNNGV. Trimming took off 5 bases at V and 2 bases at J, with 21 bases between the two ends. The CDR3 is made up of 17 amino acids. The CDR3 DNA sequence: TGTGCCAGCAGCCCCCGACAGTTGTCAGGCGGGCAAGAGACCCAGTACTTC. Its translation: CASSPRQLSGGQETQYF.

This clonotype was counted many times. The chain uses TRBV12-3 or TRBV12-4 and TRBJ2-7; D gene unclear. With 2 bases removed from V and 10 bases from J, the gap between germline ends came to 9 bases. The CDR3 has 11 amino acids. Here the CDR3 reads CASSLYGIQYF. The CDR3 bases are TGTGCCAGCAGTTTATATGGGATTCAGTACTTC.

The chain links TRBV9 to TRBJ2-5; 7 nucleotides align to TRBD2. The CDR3 has 13 residues. Trimming removed 0 bases from V and 5 bases from J; junction bases left unmatched: 1. Germline loops: CDR1 SGDLS, CDR2 YYNGEE. Written as DNA, the CDR3 is TGTGCCAGCAGCGTAGGAGCGGGGGAGACCCAGTACTTC. Amino acids: CASSVGAGETQYF.

The rearrangement links TRBV12-3 or TRBV12-4 to TRBJ1-2, with 9 nucleotides matching TRBD1. V lost 4 bases, J lost 1 base, and 4 bases stayed unmatched. CDR3 length: 15 residues. The CDR3 sequence: CASSSRQGGNYGYTF. The DNA of the CDR3 is TGTGCCAGCAGTTCTCGACAGGGGGGTAACTATGGCTACACCTTC.

The genes are TRBV4-1 and TRBJ1-1, with 7 bases lining up with TRBD1. V lost 6 bases to trimming and J lost 3 bases; unmatched junction nucleotides: 7. Germline lookup yields CDR1 MGHRA and CDR2 YSYEKL. This CDR3 contains 14 residues. The CDR3 sequence is CASRGQGEDTEAFF. CDR3 sequence (DNA): TGCGCCAGCAGGGGGCAGGGGGAAGACACTGAAGCTTTCTTT.

The sample holds a few counts of this clonotype. This rearrangement joins TRBV30 to TRBJ1-1; D is unresolved. Trimming left V 5 bases short and J 1 base short, with 8 bases between. There are 12 residues in the CDR3. CDR1 GTSNPN and CDR2 SVGIG come from the germline V gene (reference sequence). The CDR3 loop is CAWQTGNTEAFF. The CDR3 bases are TGTGCCTGGCAAACCGGGAACACTGAAGCTTTCTTT.

The chain recombines TRBV6-2 or TRBV6-3 with TRBJ2-1; 7 bases are shared with TRBD1. The trim removed 6 bases at V and 6 bases at J, leaving 11 bases unmatched. The CDR3 runs 15 residues. Germline values: CDR1 MNHEY, CDR2 SVGEGT. The CDR3 reads CASRPRQGPLNEQFF. In nucleotides, the CDR3 is TGTGCCAGCAGACCACGACAGGGACCACTCAATGAGCAGTTCTTC.